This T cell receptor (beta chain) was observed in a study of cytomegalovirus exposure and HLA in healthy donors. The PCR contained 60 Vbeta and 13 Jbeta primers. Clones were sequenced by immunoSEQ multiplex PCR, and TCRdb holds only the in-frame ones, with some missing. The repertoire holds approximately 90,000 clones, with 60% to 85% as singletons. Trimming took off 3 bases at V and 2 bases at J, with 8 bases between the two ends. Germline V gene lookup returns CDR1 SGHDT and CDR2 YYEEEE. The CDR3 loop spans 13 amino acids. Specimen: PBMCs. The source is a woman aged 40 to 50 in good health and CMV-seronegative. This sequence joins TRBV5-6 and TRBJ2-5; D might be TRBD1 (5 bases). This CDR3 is CASSSRQQETQYF. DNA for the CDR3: TGTGCCAGCAGCTCCCGACAGCAAGAGACCCAGTACTTC.